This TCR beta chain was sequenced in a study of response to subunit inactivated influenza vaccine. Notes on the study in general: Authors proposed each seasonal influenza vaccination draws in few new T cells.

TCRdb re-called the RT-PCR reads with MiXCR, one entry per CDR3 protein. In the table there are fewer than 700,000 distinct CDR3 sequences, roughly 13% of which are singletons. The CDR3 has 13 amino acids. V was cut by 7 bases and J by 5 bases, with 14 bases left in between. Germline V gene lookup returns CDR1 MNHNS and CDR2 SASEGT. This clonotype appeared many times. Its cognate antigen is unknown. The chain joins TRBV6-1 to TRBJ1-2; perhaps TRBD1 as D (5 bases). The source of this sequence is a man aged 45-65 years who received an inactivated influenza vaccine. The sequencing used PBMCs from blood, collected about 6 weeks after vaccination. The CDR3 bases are TGTGCCAGCATTCCAGGGCTAACTTATGGCTACACCTTC. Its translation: CASIPGLTYGYTF.